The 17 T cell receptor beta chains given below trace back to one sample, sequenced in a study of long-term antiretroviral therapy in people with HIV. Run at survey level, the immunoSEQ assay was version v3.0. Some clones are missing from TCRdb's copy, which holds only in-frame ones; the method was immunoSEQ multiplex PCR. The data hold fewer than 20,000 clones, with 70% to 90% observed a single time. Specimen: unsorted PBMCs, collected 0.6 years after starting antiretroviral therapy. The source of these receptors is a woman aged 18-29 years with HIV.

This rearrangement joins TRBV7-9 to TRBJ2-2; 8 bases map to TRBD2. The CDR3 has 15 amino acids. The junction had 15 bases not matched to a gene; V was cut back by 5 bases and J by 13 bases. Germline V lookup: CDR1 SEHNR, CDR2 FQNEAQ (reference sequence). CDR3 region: CASSQTGTRNLGLFF. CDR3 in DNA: TGTGCCAGCAGCCAAACCGGGACTAGAAACTTGGGGCTGTTTTTT.

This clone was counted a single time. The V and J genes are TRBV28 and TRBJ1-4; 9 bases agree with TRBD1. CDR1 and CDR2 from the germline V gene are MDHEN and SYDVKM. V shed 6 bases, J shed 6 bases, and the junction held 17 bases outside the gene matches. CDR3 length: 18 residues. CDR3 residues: CASRTTTFSGQGDEKLFF. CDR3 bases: TGTGCCAGCAGAACCACAACTTTTTCGGGACAGGGAGATGAAAAACTGTTTTTT.

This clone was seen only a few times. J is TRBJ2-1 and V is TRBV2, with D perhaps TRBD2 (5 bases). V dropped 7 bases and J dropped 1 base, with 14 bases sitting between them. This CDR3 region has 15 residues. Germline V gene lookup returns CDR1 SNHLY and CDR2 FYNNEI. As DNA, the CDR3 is TGTGCCAGCATCGGACTTTCCCATTCCTACAATGAGCAGTTCTTC. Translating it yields CASIGLSHSYNEQFF.

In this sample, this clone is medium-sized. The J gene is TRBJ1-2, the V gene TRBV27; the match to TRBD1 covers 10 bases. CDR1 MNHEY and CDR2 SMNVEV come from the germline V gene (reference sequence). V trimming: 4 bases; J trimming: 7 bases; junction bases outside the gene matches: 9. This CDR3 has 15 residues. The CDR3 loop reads CASSSRTGGFSGYTF. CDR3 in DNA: TGTGCCAGCAGTTCCCGGACAGGGGGATTTAGTGGCTACACCTTC.

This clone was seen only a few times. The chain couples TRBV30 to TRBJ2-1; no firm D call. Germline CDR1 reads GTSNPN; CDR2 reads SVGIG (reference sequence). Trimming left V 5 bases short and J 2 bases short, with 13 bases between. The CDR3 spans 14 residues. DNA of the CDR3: TGTGCCTGGTTGAGTGATGGGGCCTACAATGAGCAGTTCTTC. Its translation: CAWLSDGAYNEQFF. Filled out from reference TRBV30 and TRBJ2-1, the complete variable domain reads SQTIHQWPATLVQPVGSPLSLECTVEGTSNPNLYWYRQAAGRGLQLLFYSVGIGQISSEVPQNLSASRPQDRQFILSSKKLLLSDSGFYLCAWLSDGAYNEQFFGPGTRLTVL.

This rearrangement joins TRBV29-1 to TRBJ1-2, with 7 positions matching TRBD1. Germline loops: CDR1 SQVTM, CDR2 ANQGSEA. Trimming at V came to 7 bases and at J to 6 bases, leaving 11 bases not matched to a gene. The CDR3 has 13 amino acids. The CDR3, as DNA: TGCAGCGGGGTTGTAGGGGGCCGGGATGGCTACACCTTC. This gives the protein CSGVVGGRDGYTF.

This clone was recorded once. DNA for the CDR3: TGTGCCAGCAGCTCACTTCCGGGACAGGGGGCGAATGAGGAGACCCAGTACTTC. It yields the protein CASSSLPGQGANEETQYF. J is TRBJ2-5 and V is TRBV7-9, with 12 positions matching TRBD1. The CDR3 spans 18 residues. The germline V gene has CDR1 SEHNR and CDR2 FQNEAQ (reference sequence). After removal of 4 bases from V and 5 bases from J, the junction contained 14 bases not matched to a gene.

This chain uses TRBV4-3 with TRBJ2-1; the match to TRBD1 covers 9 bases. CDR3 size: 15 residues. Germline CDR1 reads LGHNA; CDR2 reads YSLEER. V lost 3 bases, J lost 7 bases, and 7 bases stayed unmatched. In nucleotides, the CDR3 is TGCGCCAGCAGCCAGCAAACCGGGACAGGGAATGAGCAGTTCTTC. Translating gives CASSQQTGTGNEQFF.

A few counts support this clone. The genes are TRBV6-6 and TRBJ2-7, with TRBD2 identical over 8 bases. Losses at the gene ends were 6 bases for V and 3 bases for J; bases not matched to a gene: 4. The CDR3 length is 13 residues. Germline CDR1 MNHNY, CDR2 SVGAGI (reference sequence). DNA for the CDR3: TGTGCCAGCAGGACTAGCGCGGACTACGAGCAGTACTTC. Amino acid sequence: CASRTSADYEQYF.

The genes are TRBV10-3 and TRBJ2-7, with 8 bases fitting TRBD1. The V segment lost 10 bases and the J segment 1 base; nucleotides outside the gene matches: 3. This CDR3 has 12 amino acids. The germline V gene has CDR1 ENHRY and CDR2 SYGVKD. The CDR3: CATQGASYEQYF. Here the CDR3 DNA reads TGTGCCACCCAGGGGGCTTCCTACGAGCAGTACTTC.

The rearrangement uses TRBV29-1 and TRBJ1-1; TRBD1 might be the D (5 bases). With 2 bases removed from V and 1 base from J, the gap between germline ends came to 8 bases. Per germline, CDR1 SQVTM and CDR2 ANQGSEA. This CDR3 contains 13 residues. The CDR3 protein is CSVEKGPNTEAFF. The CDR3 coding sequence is TGCAGCGTTGAAAAGGGACCGAACACTGAAGCTTTCTTT.

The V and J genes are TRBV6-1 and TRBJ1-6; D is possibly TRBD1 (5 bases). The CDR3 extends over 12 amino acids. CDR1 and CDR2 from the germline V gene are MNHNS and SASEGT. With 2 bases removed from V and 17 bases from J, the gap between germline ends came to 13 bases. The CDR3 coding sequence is TGTGCCAGCAGTGAATGGGACCGATGGATCCACTTT. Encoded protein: CASSEWDRWIHF.

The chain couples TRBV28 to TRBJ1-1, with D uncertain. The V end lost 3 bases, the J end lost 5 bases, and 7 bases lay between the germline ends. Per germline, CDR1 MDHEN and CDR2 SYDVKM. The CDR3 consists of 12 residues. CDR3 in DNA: TGTGCCAGCAGTTTGCGAGGAACTGAAGCTTTCTTT. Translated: CASSLRGTEAFF.

In DNA, the CDR3 is TGTGCCAGCAGCACCCAGTCCGGGTATGGCTACACCTTC. It codes for CASSTQSGYGYTF. The V and J genes are TRBV13 and TRBJ1-2; D is uncertain. From germline, CDR1 is PRHDT and CDR2 FYEKMQ (reference sequence). V lost 5 bases and J 5 bases, leaving 12 bases between the germline ends. This CDR3 is 13 amino acids long.

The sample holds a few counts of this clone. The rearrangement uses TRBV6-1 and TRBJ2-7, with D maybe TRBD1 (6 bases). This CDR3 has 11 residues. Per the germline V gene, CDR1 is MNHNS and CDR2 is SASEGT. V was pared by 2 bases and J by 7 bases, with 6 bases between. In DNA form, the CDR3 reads TGTGCCAGCAGTGAAACAGGGGAGCAGTACTTC. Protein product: CASSETGEQYF.

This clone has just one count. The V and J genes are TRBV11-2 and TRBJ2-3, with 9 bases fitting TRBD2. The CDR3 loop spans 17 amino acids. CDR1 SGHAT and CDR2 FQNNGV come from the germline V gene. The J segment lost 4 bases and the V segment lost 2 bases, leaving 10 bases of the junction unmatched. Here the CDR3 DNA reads TGTGCCAGCAGCTTAACAAGACTAGCGGTGTTTTCAGATACGCAGTATTTT. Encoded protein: CASSLTRLAVFSDTQYF.

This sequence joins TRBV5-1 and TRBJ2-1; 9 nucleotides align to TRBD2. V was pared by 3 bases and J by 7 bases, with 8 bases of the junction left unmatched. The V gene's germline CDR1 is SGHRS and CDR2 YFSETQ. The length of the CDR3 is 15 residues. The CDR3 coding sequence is TGCGCCAGCAGCTCCCCTAGCGGGATGGTGAATGAGCAGTTCTTC. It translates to CASSSPSGMVNEQFF.